The 27 T cell receptor beta chains presented below share a single source sample, sequenced in a study of blood T cell repertoires in COVID-19. Using immunoSEQ multiplex PCR, the repertoire was profiled, and TCRdb retains in-frame clones only, with some absent. This table holds over 130,000 clones, 87% found once. Source material: peripheral blood. Receptor source: a woman aged 55-70 years with active or convalescent COVID-19.

The chain uses TRBV6-2 or TRBV6-3 and TRBJ2-5, with D possibly matching TRBD1 (6 bases). The V gene's germline CDR1 is MNHEY and CDR2 SVGEGT. This CDR3 comprises 16 residues. V lost 6 bases and J 2 bases, leaving 19 bases between the germline ends. CDR3 in DNA: TGTGCCAGCAGCCGGACCATACAGGGTCCACAAGAGACCCAGTACTTC. Residues: CASSRTIQGPQETQYF.

The chain recombines TRBV7-6 with TRBJ2-2; 9 bases are shared with TRBD1. This CDR3 has 15 residues. Germline assignment: CDR1 SGHVS and CDR2 FNYEAQ. J gave up 4 bases and V 5 bases, and 5 bases lay outside the gene matches. The CDR3 region is CASSRGQGGTGELFF. Here the CDR3 DNA reads TGTGCCAGCAGCCGGGGACAGGGAGGCACCGGGGAGCTGTTTTTT.

The V and J genes are TRBV7-9 and TRBJ1-4, with D tentatively TRBD1 (5 bases). The CDR3 is made up of 18 amino acids. Germline V gene data show CDR1 as SEHNR and CDR2 as FQNEAQ (reference sequence). Trimming took 1 base from V and 5 from J, leaving 20 bases between them. The CDR3: CASSLGAGRIKGNEKLFF. The CDR3 DNA reads as TGTGCCAGCAGCTTAGGTGCAGGGAGGATTAAGGGGAATGAAAAACTGTTTTTT.

The gene calls are TRBV5-1 and TRBJ2-2; tentatively, D is TRBD1 (6 bases). Germline assignment: CDR1 SGHRS and CDR2 YFSETQ. V lost 4 bases to trimming and J lost 0 bases, with 19 bases between them. There are 18 residues in the CDR3. The CDR3 region is CASSQKKKTGTNTGELFF. The CDR3 DNA reads TGCGCCAGCAGCCAGAAAAAAAAGACAGGAACGAACACCGGGGAGCTGTTTTTT.

The chain is built from TRBV18 and TRBJ2-7, with D possibly TRBD1 on 8 matching bases. Per germline, CDR1 KGHSH and CDR2 LQKENI. This CDR3 region has 15 residues. V shed 3 bases and J shed 1 base, with 13 bases lying between them. CDR3 sequence reads: CASSPGQGGSYEQYF. Here the CDR3 DNA reads TGTGCCAGCTCACCCGGACAGGGAGGGTCCTACGAGCAGTACTTC.

This chain links TRBV11-3 with TRBJ2-7, with D tentatively TRBD1 (8 bases). From germline, CDR1 is SGHNT and CDR2 YENEEA. The CDR3 sequence is 15 residues long. The ends were cut back, 3 bases at V and 3 bases at J, with 15 bases in the middle. In nucleotides, the CDR3 is TGTGCCAGCAGCTTCGCTAGCGGACAGGGCTACGAGCAGTACTTC. Its protein is CASSFASGQGYEQYF.

The gene calls are TRBV5-6 and TRBJ1-6, with D perhaps TRBD1 (6 bases). The germline V gene has CDR1 SGHDT and CDR2 YYEEEE. Deletions cut 4 bases from V and 4 bases from J, with 9 bases between. This CDR3 region has 14 residues. CDR3 loop: CASSTGQYNSPLHF. The CDR3 bases are TGTGCCAGCAGCACAGGACAGTATAATTCACCCCTCCACTTT.

This clone appeared a single time. The rearrangement links TRBV4-3 to TRBJ1-2; a possible D gene is TRBD1 (6 bases). V was shortened by 0 bases and J by 8 bases, with 19 bases between the two germline ends. Looked up from germline, CDR1 is LGHNA and CDR2 is YSLEER. The CDR3 is 16 amino acids. CDR3 nucleotides: TGCGCCAGCAGCCAAGATGGCGAGGGACATCTCGGGGGCTACACCTTC. Protein product: CASSQDGEGHLGGYTF.

The chain has TRBV4-1 and TRBJ1-5; unclear D gene. The CDR3 runs to 17 residues. CDR1 is MGHRA, CDR2 YSYEKL, per germline. Deletions cut 0 bases from V and 5 bases from J, with 17 bases between. CDR3 in amino acids: CASSQDGDPGSHQPQHF. The DNA of the CDR3 is TGCGCCAGCAGCCAAGATGGGGATCCGGGGTCCCATCAGCCCCAGCATTTT.

The rearrangement links TRBV18 to TRBJ2-7; 9 positions agree with TRBD1. After removal of 5 bases from V and 5 bases from J, the junction contained 7 bases not matched to a gene. CDR1 is KGHSH and CDR2 is LQKENI in the germline V gene. The CDR3 has 14 amino acids. The CDR3 loop is CASSVGQGSHEQYF. The CDR3 nucleotides are TGTGCCAGCTCAGTGGGACAGGGATCCCACGAGCAGTACTTC.

The gene calls are TRBV10-3 and TRBJ1-3; 11 bases are shared with TRBD1. The CDR3 sequence is 15 residues long. Germline CDR1 reads ENHRY; CDR2 reads SYGVKD. V lost 7 bases, J lost 2 bases, and 4 bases stayed unmatched. CDR3 coding DNA: TGTGCCATCAATAGGGACAGGGGGACTGGAAACACCATATATTTT. Translation gives CAINRDRGTGNTIYF.

The chain combines TRBV29-1 with TRBJ1-1; 8 bases match TRBD1. V gave up 6 bases and J gave up 10 bases; unmatched junction bases: 13. Germline V CDR1 and CDR2: SQVTM, ANQGSEA. CDR3 length: 13 amino acids. The CDR3 region has the DNA TGCAGCGTGGGTGCGCAGGGGGCAATAGCAGCTTTCTTT. Protein product: CSVGAQGAIAAFF.

This chain links TRBV9 with TRBJ2-7; unclear D gene. Germline CDR1 and CDR2: SGDLS and YYNGEE. The V and J ends lost 3 bases and 0 bases respectively, with 4 bases between them. CDR3 length: 12 residues. The CDR3, as DNA: TGTGCCAGCAGCGCGAGCTCCTACGAGCAGTACTTC. It yields the protein CASSASSYEQYF.

The CDR3 region is CASSVDGGARGELFF. Here the CDR3 DNA reads TGTGCCAGCAGCGTAGACGGGGGGGCCCGCGGGGAGCTGTTTTTT. The V gene is TRBV9, the J gene TRBJ2-2; TRBD2 matches 8 bases. The CDR3 runs to 15 residues. In germline, CDR1 is SGDLS, CDR2 YYNGEE. V shed 0 bases, J shed 7 bases, and the junction held 5 bases outside the gene matches.

This clone was observed a single time. The rearrangement links TRBV12-3 or TRBV12-4 to TRBJ2-3; tentatively, D is TRBD1 (5 bases). V lost 11 bases and J lost 5, with 14 bases in between. CDR3 size: 12 residues. This CDR3 is CAGAVAIDTQYF. CDR3 nucleotides: TGTGCCGGGGCGGTCGCGATAGATACGCAGTATTTT.

V gene TRBV6-5 combines with J gene TRBJ2-7, with D possibly being TRBD1 (6 bases). V lost 7 bases and J 6 bases, leaving 13 bases between the germline ends. The germline gives CDR1 MNHEY, CDR2 SVGAGI. This CDR3 has 12 residues. CDR3: CASKNRDGEQYF. CDR3 DNA sequence: TGTGCCAGCAAAAACAGGGATGGCGAGCAGTACTTC.

This chain links TRBV5-1 with TRBJ2-1; 7 bases map to TRBD2. CDR3 length: 16 amino acids. After removal of 4 bases from V and 6 bases from J, the junction contained 13 bases not matched to a gene. The V gene's germline CDR1 is SGHRS and CDR2 YFSETQ. The CDR3 nucleotides are TGCGCCAGCAGCCTGGGGGAGGGACTCACTAGCAATGAGCAGTTCTTC. This gives the protein CASSLGEGLTSNEQFF.

V usage is TRBV11-3 and J usage is TRBJ2-3; TRBD2 matches at 14 bases. V was clipped by 6 bases and J by 2 bases; unmatched bases: 4. The CDR3 totals 16 residues. Looked up from germline, CDR1 is SGHNT and CDR2 is YENEEA. The CDR3 DNA reads TGTGCCAGCAGTAAGGGACTAGCGGGGGTCACAGATACGCAGTATTTT. This codes for CASSKGLAGVTDTQYF.

The genes are TRBV6-6 and TRBJ1-1; D gene ambiguous. Germline CDR1 is MNHNY and CDR2 is SVGAGI (reference sequence). The CDR3 runs to 14 residues. V was trimmed by 4 bases and J by 2 bases, leaving 11 bases between them. The CDR3: CASSSVALNTEAFF. CDR3 nucleotides: TGTGCCAGCAGTTCGGTCGCACTTAACACTGAAGCTTTCTTT.

The rearrangement links TRBV6-4 to TRBJ1-4; TRBD1 aligns across 9 bases. V was clipped by 7 bases and J by 10 bases; unmatched bases: 19. The CDR3 is 17 amino acids. Germline assignment: CDR1 MRHNA and CDR2 SNTAGT. In nucleotides, the CDR3 is TGTGCCAGCACCCCCCACCCTAGGACAGGGGACGAAGGAAAACTGTTTTTT. The encoded protein is CASTPHPRTGDEGKLFF.

The chain couples TRBV7-9 to TRBJ1-3, with D maybe TRBD1 (6 bases). This CDR3 has 13 residues. Trimming cost V 1 base and J 7 bases, with 8 bases left between them. In germline, CDR1 is SEHNR, CDR2 FQNEAQ (reference sequence). In DNA, the CDR3 is TGTGCCAGCAGCTTAGAGGGGGTGAACACCATATATTTT. Protein sequence: CASSLEGVNTIYF.

The rearrangement uses TRBV21-1 and TRBJ2-6; the tabulated D call, TRBD1, remains unverified against the DNA. TRBV21-1 corresponds to a pseudogene. CDR3 size: 18 residues. DNA for the CDR3: TGTGCCAGCACCAATTACAGGGGGCACAACTCTGGGGCCAACGTCCTGACTTTC. Translation: CASTNYRGHNSGANVLTF.

This clone was observed a few times. V usage is TRBV7-9 and J usage is TRBJ1-5, with D possibly being TRBD1 (5 bases). The ends were cut back, 7 bases at V and 5 bases at J, with 9 bases in the middle. The germline V gene encodes CDR1 SEHNR and CDR2 FQNEAQ (reference sequence). This CDR3 is built from 12 residues. The CDR3 sequence: CASTWGDQPQHF. The CDR3 nucleotides read TGTGCCAGCACATGGGGGGATCAGCCCCAGCATTTT.

The rearrangement uses TRBV7-2 and TRBJ2-2; D remains ambiguous. The V gene lost 3 bases and the J gene lost 1 base, with 6 bases spanning the gap. Germline CDR1 and CDR2: SGHTA and FQGNSA. The CDR3 has 14 amino acids. In DNA, the CDR3 is TGTGCCAGCAGCTTTTTACTGAACACCGGGGAGCTGTTTTTT. Its protein is CASSFLLNTGELFF. The full variable domain, completed using reference TRBV7-2 and TRBJ2-2, is GAGVSQSPSNKVTEKGKDVELRCDPISGHTALYWYRQSLGQGLEFLIYFQGNSAPDKSGLPSDRFSAERTGGSVSTLTIQRTQQEDSAVYLCASSFLLNTGELFFGEGSRLTVL.

The chain combines TRBV7-9 with TRBJ1-4; 7 nucleotides align to TRBD1. Trimming took 6 bases from V and 3 from J; bases not matched to a gene: 7. The length of the CDR3 is 15 residues. CDR1 is SEHNR and CDR2 is FQNEAQ in the germline V gene (reference sequence). The CDR3 bases are TGTGCCAGCAGAAAACAGGGGCTCGCTAATGAAAAACTGTTTTTT. It specifies CASRKQGLANEKLFF.

The chain combines TRBV20-1 with TRBJ1-2, with a possible D match to TRBD1 (6 bases). CDR1 and CDR2 from the germline V gene are DFQATT and SNEGSKA (reference sequence). Trimming took off 3 bases at V and 8 bases at J, with 13 bases between the two ends. This CDR3 has 12 residues. Here the CDR3 reads CSASRPGGGYTF. Here the CDR3 DNA reads TGCAGTGCTAGTCGGCCTGGGGGCGGCTACACCTTC.

This sequence joins TRBV5-4 and TRBJ2-3, with TRBD2 matching over 8 bases. Germline V CDR1 and CDR2: SGHNT, YYREEE (reference sequence). CDR3 size: 16 residues. V lost 4 bases, J lost 8 bases, and 15 bases stayed unmatched. CDR3 DNA: TGTGCCAGCAGCGAGGACGGGGGGGCGAAGTCCAGTACGCAGTATTTT. This encodes CASSEDGGAKSSTQYF.